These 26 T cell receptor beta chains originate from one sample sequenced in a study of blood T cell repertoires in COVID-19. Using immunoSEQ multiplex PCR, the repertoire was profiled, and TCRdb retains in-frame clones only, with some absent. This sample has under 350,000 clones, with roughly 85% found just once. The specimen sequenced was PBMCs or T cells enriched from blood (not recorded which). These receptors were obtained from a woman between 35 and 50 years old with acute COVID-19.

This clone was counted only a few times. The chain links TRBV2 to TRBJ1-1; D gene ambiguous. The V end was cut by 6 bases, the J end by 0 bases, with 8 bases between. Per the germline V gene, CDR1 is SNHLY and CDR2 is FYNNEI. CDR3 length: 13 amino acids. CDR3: CASRLELNTEAFF. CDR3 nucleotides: TGTGCCAGCAGACTGGAGCTGAACACTGAAGCTTTCTTT.

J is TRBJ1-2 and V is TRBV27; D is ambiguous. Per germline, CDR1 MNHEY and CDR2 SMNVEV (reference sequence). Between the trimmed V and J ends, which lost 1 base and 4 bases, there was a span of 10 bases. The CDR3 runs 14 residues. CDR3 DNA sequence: TGTGCCAGCAGTTTATTATTGACTTCCTATGGCTACACCTTC. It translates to CASSLLLTSYGYTF.

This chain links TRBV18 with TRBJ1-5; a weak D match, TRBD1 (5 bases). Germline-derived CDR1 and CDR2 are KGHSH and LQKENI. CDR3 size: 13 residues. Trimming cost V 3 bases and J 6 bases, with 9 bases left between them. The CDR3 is CASSPADTQPQHF. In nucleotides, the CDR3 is TGTGCCAGCTCACCTGCGGACACTCAGCCCCAGCATTTT.

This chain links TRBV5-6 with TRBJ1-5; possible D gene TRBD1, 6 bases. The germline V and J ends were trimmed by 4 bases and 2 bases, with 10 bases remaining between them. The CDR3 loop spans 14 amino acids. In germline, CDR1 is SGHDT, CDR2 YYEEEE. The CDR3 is CASSHYRGNQPQHF. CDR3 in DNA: TGTGCCAGCAGCCACTACAGGGGCAATCAGCCCCAGCATTTT.

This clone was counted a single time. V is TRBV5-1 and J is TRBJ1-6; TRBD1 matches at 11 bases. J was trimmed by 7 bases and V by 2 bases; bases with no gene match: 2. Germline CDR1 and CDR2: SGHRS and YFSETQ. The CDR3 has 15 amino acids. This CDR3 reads CASSLGQGANSPLHF. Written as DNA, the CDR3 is TGCGCCAGCAGCTTAGGACAGGGGGCGAATTCACCCCTCCACTTT.

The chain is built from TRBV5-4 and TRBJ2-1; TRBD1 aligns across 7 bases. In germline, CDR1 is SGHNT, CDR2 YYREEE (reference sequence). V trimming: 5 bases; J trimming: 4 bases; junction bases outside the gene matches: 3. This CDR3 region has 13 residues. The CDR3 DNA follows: TGTGCCAGCAGACCGACAGGGTACAATGAGCAGTTCTTC. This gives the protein CASRPTGYNEQFF.

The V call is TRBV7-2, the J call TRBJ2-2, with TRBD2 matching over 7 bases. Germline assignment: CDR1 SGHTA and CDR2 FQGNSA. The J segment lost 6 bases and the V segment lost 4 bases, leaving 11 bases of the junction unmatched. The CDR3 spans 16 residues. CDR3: CASSSQAGTVPGELFF. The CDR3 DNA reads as TGTGCCAGCAGCTCCCAAGCGGGAACAGTTCCCGGGGAGCTGTTTTTT.

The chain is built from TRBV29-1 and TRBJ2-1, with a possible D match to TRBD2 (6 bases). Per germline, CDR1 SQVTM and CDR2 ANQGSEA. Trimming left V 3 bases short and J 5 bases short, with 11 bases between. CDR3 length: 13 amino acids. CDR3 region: CSVDPGRDNEQFF. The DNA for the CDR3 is TGCAGCGTTGATCCCGGGAGAGACAATGAGCAGTTCTTC.

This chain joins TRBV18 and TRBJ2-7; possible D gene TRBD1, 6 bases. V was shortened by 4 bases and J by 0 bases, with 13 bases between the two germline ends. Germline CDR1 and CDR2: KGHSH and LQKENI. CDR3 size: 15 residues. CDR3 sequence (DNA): TGTGCCAGCTCACGACGGGACAACCCCTCCTACGAGCAGTACTTC. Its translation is CASSRRDNPSYEQYF. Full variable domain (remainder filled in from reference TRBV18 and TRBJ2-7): NAGVMQNPRHLVRRRGQEARLRCSPMKGHSHVYWYRQLPEEGLKFMVYLQKENIIDESGMPKERFSAEFPKEGPSILRIQQVVRGDSAAYFCASSRRDNPSYEQYFGPGTRLTVT.

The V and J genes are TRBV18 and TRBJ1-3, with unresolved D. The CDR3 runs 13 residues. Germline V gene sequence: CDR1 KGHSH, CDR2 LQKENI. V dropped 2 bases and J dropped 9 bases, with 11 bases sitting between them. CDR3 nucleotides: TGTGCCAGCTCACCATTAAGCGAGGGCACCATATATTTT. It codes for CASSPLSEGTIYF.

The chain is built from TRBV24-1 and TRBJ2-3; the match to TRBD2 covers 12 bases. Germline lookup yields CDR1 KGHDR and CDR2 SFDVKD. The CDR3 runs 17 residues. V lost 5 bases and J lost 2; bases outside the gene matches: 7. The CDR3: CATSGGLAGALTDTQYF. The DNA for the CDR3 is TGTGCCACCAGTGGGGGACTAGCGGGTGCTCTCACAGATACGCAGTATTTT.

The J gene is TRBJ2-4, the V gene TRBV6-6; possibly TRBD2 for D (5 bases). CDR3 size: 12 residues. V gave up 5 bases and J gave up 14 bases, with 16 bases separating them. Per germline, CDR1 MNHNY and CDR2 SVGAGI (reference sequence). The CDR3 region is CASSQKSTGEYF. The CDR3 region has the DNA TGTGCCAGCAGTCAGAAATCAACCGGGGAGTACTTC.

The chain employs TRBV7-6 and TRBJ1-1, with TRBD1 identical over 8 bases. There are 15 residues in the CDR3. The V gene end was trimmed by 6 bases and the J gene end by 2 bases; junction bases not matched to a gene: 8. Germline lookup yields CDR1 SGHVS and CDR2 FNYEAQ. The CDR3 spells CASRPRQGLNTEAFF. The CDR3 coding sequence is TGTGCCAGCAGGCCCCGACAGGGGCTAAACACTGAAGCTTTCTTT.

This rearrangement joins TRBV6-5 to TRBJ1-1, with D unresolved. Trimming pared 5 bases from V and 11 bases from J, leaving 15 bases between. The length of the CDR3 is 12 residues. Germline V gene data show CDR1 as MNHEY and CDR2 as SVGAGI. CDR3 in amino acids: CASSSDLRRAFF. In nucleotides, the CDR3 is TGTGCCAGCAGTAGCGACCTACGGAGGGCTTTCTTT.

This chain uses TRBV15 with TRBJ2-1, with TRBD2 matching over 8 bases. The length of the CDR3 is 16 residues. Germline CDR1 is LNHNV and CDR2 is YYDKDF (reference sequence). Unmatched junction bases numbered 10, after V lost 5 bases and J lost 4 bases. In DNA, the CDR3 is TGTGCCACCAGCCATCTCACTAGCGGAGGATACAATGAGCAGTTCTTC. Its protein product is CATSHLTSGGYNEQFF.

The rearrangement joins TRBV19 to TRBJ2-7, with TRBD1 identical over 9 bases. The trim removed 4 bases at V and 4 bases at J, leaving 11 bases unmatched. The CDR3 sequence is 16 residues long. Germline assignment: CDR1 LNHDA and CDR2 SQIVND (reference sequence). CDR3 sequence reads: CASSTLKGQGNYEQYF. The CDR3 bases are TGTGCCAGTAGTACATTAAAAGGACAGGGGAATTACGAGCAGTACTTC.

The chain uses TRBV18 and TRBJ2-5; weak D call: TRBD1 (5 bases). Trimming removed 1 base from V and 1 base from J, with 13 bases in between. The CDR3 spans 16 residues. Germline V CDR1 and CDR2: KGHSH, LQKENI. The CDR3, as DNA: TGTGCCAGCTCACCACGGGTCCCGCAGGGCCAAGAGACCCAGTACTTC. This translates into CASSPRVPQGQETQYF.

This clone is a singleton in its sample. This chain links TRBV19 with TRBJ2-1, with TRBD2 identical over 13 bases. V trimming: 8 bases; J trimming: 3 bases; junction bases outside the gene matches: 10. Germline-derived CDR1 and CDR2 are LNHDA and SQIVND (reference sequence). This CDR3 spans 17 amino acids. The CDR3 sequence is CASGGLAGSLGYNEQFF. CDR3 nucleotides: TGTGCCAGTGGGGGACTAGCGGGGAGTTTGGGCTACAATGAGCAGTTCTTC. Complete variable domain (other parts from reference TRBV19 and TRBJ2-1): DGGITQSPKYLFRKEGQNVTLSCEQNLNHDAMYWYRQDPGQGLRLIYYSQIVNDFQKGDIAEGYSVSREKKESFPLTVTSAQKNPTAFYLCASGGLAGSLGYNEQFFGPGTRLTVL.

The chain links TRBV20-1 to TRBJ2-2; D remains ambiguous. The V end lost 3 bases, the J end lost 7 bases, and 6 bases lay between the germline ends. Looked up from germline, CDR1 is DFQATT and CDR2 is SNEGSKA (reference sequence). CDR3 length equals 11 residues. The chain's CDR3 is CSASIGGELFF. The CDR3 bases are TGCAGTGCTAGTATCGGCGGGGAGCTGTTTTTT.

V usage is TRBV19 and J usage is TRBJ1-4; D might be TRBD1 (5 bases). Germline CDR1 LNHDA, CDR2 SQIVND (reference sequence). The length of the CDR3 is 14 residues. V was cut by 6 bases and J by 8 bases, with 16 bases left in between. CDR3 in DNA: TGTGCCAGTAGCTCAGGGATGGTAGGGGAAAAACTGTTTTTT. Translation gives CASSSGMVGEKLFF.

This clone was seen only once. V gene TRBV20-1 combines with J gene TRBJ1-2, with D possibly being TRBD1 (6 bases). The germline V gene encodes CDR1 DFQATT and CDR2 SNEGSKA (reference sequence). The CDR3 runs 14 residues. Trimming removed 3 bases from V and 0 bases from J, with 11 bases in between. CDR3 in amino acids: CSASLGASNYGYTF. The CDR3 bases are TGCAGTGCTAGTCTGGGGGCTTCTAACTATGGCTACACCTTC.

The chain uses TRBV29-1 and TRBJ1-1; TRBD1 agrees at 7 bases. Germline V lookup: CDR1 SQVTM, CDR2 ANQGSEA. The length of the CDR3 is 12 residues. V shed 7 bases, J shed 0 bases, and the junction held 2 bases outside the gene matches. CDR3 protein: CSGGQLNTEAFF. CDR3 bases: TGCAGCGGGGGACAGTTGAACACTGAAGCTTTCTTT.

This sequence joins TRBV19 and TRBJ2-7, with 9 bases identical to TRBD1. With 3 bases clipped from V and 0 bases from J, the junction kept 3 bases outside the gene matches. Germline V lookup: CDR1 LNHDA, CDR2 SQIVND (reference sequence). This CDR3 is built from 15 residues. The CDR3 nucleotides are TGTGCCAGTAGTATGGGACAGGGAATCTCCTACGAGCAGTACTTC. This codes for CASSMGQGISYEQYF.

The CDR3: CASSLIYGRELETQYF. The CDR3 nucleotides are TGTGCCAGCAGTTTAATTTATGGTCGGGAGTTGGAGACCCAGTACTTC. The V call is TRBV27, the J call TRBJ2-5, with D maybe TRBD2 (6 bases). Germline CDR1 is MNHEY and CDR2 is SMNVEV (reference sequence). The CDR3 loop spans 16 amino acids. V was trimmed by 2 bases and J by 5 bases, leaving 18 bases between them.

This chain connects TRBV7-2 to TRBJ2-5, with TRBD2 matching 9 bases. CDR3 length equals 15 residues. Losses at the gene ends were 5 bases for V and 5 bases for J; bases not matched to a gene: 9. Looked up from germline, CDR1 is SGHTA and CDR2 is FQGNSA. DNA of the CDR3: TGTGCCAGCAGCCTCATAGCGGGAGTTTGGGAGACCCAGTACTTC. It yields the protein CASSLIAGVWETQYF.

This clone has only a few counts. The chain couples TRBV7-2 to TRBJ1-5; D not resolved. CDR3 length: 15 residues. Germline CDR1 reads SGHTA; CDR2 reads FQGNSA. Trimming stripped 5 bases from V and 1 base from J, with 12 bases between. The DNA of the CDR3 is TGTGCCAGCAGCCCTCAGTTCGGGAGCAATCAGCCCCAGCATTTT. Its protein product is CASSPQFGSNQPQHF.